The present T cell receptor (beta chain) was sequenced within a study of blood T cell repertoires in COVID-19. Someone with COVID-19 had been met by exposed participants within 2 weeks before study entry. Profiling relied on immunoSEQ multiplex PCR, and the TCRdb table lists in-frame clones only, not all of them. The sample carries 400,000 to 500,000 clones, roughly 88% recorded once. The V end lost 0 bases, the J end lost 2 bases, and 8 bases lay between the germline ends. The CDR3 is 14 residues long. Germline CDR1 is MNHEY and CDR2 is SVGAGI. Sequenced sample: PBMCs or T cells enriched from blood (not recorded which). This chain joins TRBV6-5 and TRBJ2-7, with a weak D call TRBD1 (5 bases). The clonotype was recovered from a woman between 18 and 29 years old who had been exposed to COVID-19. This CDR3 is CASSYSQGTYEQYF. Here the CDR3 DNA reads TGTGCCAGCAGTTACTCGCAGGGTACCTACGAGCAGTACTTC.